This TCR beta chain was retrieved from a study of blood T cell repertoires in COVID-19 (dated by TCRdb to about 2020). Describing the broader study: Collaborator samples came from the United States, Italy and Spain and covered acute and convalescent phases of COVID-19. The prospective study material was composed of cDNA or gDNA derived from T cells, B-cell-depleted T cells, or PBMCs. The dataset comprised deeply sampled blood TCRbeta repertoires from subjects exposed to, actively infected with, or recovered from COVID-19. The repertoires were released in a freely available public database intended as a resource for research on the immune response to SARS-CoV-2. The samples were drawn from two sources: the first 160 participants of the ongoing ImmuneRACE study, and 1,000 to 1,500 subjects contributed by 6 global collaborators. A de-identified subject ID, COVID-19 status, age in years and sex were almost always included in the sample metadata. Where available, HLA class I and class II types were taken from metadata supplied by the sample provider and were not determined by assay-based typing.

Taken from cysteine to phenylalanine, the CDR3 has 19 residues. The kept DNA is CDR3 alone, 57 bases in frame from the first base. Trimming costs V 0 bases and J 1 base, and their ends lie 19 bases apart. The germline V gene provides CDR1 SGHRS and CDR2 YFSETQ. Study-level results and caveats: The quantity of clinical and demographic metadata differed by source and by participant and was supplied without curation.

TCRbeta CDR3 regions were amplified from genomic DNA by means of the immunoSEQ Assay, a bias-controlled multiplex PCR. The authors processed their data as follows. Within the assay, amplification of reference gene primers was used to estimate how many nucleated cells each sample contained. To quantify the absolute abundance of each unique TCRbeta CDR3 rearrangement, sequence reads were collapsed and filtered. For each sample, productive Simpson clonality was calculated as the square root of Simpson's diversity index across productive rearrangements. TCRdb holds this immuneACCESS table with in-frame rearrangements only. Some clones are missing; in checked studies, unresolved V genes explain under half, and the rest has no known cause. The DNA gave D and trimming, while V, J and clone size come from that table. The sample table lists 250,000 to 350,000 clones, around 87% of them with a count of one. The ten top clones hold approximately 7.8% of the sample.

As for this clone: Its antigen is still unknown. No quality values exist for individual bases; no much larger clone is one base distant.

Samples from volunteer blood donors who had recovered from COVID-19 were contributed by a second Seattle source. The collaborating institutions used their own protocols to collect whole blood in K2EDTA tubes. For TCRbeta analysis, collaborators shipped samples in one of three forms: frozen whole blood, isolated PBMCs, or DNA extracted from either of those sample types. The sequence is built from TRBV5-1 and TRBJ1-4; the D segment could be TRBD1, given 6 matching bases. Sequenced sample: peripheral blood. The clonotype was recovered from a woman in her forties or fifties who had recovered from COVID-19. The CDR3 protein: CASSLALGQNRETNEKLFF. In nucleotide form, the sequence is TGCGCCAGCAGCTTGGCTTTGGGCCAAAACAGGGAAACTAATGAAAAACTGTTTTTT.